This T cell receptor (beta chain) was recovered during a study of control samples from healthy donors and cancer patients. This CDR3 contains 18 residues. Germline V gene data show CDR1 as SGHKS and CDR2 as YYEKEE (reference sequence). The junction had 18 bases not matched to a gene; V was cut back by 4 bases and J by 6 bases. Generated by immunoSEQ multiplex PCR, the TCRdb table keeps only in-frame clones and is missing some. This table has roughly 180,000 clones, more than 90% appearing once. This chain links TRBV5-5 with TRBJ2-3; 9 nucleotides align to TRBD2. Sequencing used blood. The receptor was derived from a woman in her thirties or forties in good health. Written as DNA, the CDR3 is TGTGCCAGCAGCGGGTCCGAGTGGCTAGCGGGGCCCGGGGATACGCAGTATTTT. Residues: CASSGSEWLAGPGDTQYF.